This passage covers 9 T cell receptor beta chains from one sample sequenced in a study of early T cells in non-severe SARS-CoV-2 infection. Each CDR3 protein gets one entry after TCRdb re-called the 5' RACE reads with MiXCR. This table has fewer than 130,000 distinct CDR3 sequences, about 12% appearing once. This material consisted of whole blood, taken at baseline. These TCRs come from an adult who was a healthcare worker with PCR-confirmed SARS-CoV-2 infection or an uninfected control (not recorded which).

This clonotype has a handful of counts. This chain uses TRBV4-2 with TRBJ2-1, with TRBD2 identical over 10 bases. The CDR3 has 16 amino acids. Germline V gives CDR1 LGHNA, CDR2 YNFKEQ. V was pared by 0 bases and J by 7 bases, with 6 bases of the junction left unmatched. This CDR3 reads CASSQETSGVGNEQFF. CDR3 nucleotides: TGTGCCAGCAGCCAAGAAACTAGCGGGGTAGGGAATGAGCAGTTCTTC.

Many counts were recorded for this clonotype. The rearrangement uses TRBV6-5 and TRBJ2-5, with TRBD1 identical over 7 bases. Germline CDR1 and CDR2: MNHEY and SVGAGI. V dropped 2 bases and J dropped 0; count of bases not matched to a gene: 9. The CDR3 length is 17 residues. In nucleotides, the CDR3 is TGTGCCAGCAGTTACGAATACCGAGACAGGGACCAAGAGACCCAGTACTTC. The encoded protein is CASSYEYRDRDQETQYF.

This clonotype turned up a few times. This chain uses TRBV28 with TRBJ2-5; unclear D gene. The V end was cut by 6 bases, the J end by 4 bases, with 12 bases between. The germline V gene encodes CDR1 MDHEN and CDR2 SYDVKM. The CDR3 is 13 amino acids. The DNA of the CDR3 is TGTGCCAGCAGCCAGACGGTACCAGAGACCCAGTACTTC. Its protein product is CASSQTVPETQYF. The whole variable domain, remainder taken from reference TRBV28 and TRBJ2-5, is DVKVTQSSRYLVKRTGEKVFLECVQDMDHENMFWYRQDPGLGLRLIYFSYDVKMKEKGDIPEGYSVSREKKERFSLILESASTNQTSMYLCASSQTVPETQYFGPGTRLLVL.

At least ten counts were recorded for this clonotype. The chain couples TRBV27 to TRBJ1-5; D possibly corresponds to TRBD1 (6 bases). Between the trimmed V and J ends, which lost 0 bases and 7 bases, there was a span of 13 bases. This CDR3 comprises 15 residues. Germline-derived CDR1 and CDR2 are MNHEY and SMNVEV (reference sequence). CDR3 sequence reads: CASSLSPGGGQPQHF. The CDR3 nucleotides are TGTGCCAGCAGTTTATCGCCCGGGGGCGGACAGCCCCAGCATTTT.

The V and J genes are TRBV3-1 and TRBJ1-1; no reliable D call. Germline V gene lookup returns CDR1 LGHDT and CDR2 YNNKEL (reference sequence). This CDR3 spans 17 amino acids. The V end lost 0 bases, the J end lost 1 base, and 15 bases lay between the germline ends. The CDR3 sequence is CASSQDMRARRNTEAFF. The CDR3 bases are TGTGCCAGCAGCCAAGATATGAGGGCCCGACGGAACACTGAAGCTTTCTTT.

This clonotype was recorded many times. V usage is TRBV2 and J usage is TRBJ2-7; TRBD1 aligns across 7 bases. The CDR3 is made up of 17 amino acids. Per the germline V gene, CDR1 is SNHLY and CDR2 is FYNNEI. After removal of 7 bases from V and 3 bases from J, the junction contained 18 bases not matched to a gene. The CDR3 is CASTPIPRQGFDYEQYF. CDR3 coding DNA: TGTGCCAGCACCCCGATACCCCGACAGGGCTTCGACTACGAGCAGTACTTC.

The V call is TRBV29-1, the J call TRBJ2-7; D is undetermined. Deletions cut 2 bases from V and 3 bases from J, with 5 bases between. This CDR3 region has 11 residues. Germline lookup yields CDR1 SQVTM and CDR2 ANQGSEA. CDR3 bases: TGCAGCGTTGAACTGGGCTACGAGCAGTACTTC. Protein: CSVELGYEQYF.

This clonotype came up a few times. The chain carries TRBV5-6 and TRBJ2-7; weak D call: TRBD2 (5 bases). The CDR3 has 14 residues. Per germline, CDR1 SGHDT and CDR2 YYEEEE. The V end was cut by 1 base, the J end by 5 bases, with 13 bases between. The CDR3 sequence: CASSLSSGSHEQYF. CDR3 sequence (DNA): TGTGCCAGCAGCTTGAGTTCGGGGAGTCACGAGCAGTACTTC. Variable domain in full (rest from reference TRBV5-6 and TRBJ2-7): DAGVTQSPTHLIKTRGQQVTLRCSPKSGHDTVSWYQQALGQGPQFIFQYYEEEERQRGNFPDRFSGHQFPNYSSELNVNALLLGDSALYLCASSLSSGSHEQYFGPGTRLTVT.

In its sample, this clonotype was seen a few times. The chain has TRBV4-1 and TRBJ2-5; weak D call: TRBD2 (5 bases). This CDR3 is 16 amino acids long. Trimming pared 0 bases from V and 5 bases from J, leaving 16 bases between. Germline V CDR1 and CDR2: MGHRA, YSYEKL. The CDR3 DNA follows: TGCGCCAGCAGCCAAGATCTTGTCGGACTGCGGGAGACCCAGTACTTC. It is translated as CASSQDLVGLRETQYF.